The clone carrying this T cell receptor beta chain was observed a handful of times. Its antigen remains unknown. These data come from a study of T-cell reconstitution after alpha-beta-depleted transplantation in children. The study, taken as a whole, reports: Several hundred expanded graft clones reportedly supplied alpha-beta T cells about two months after transplant.

Unique molecular identifiers were incorporated into the prepared TCRbeta library. Using its own MiXCR run on the PCR reads, TCRdb lists one record per CDR3 protein. The sample shows 250,000 to 400,000 distinct CDR3 sequences, 23% of them seen only once. In germline, CDR1 is SGHRS, CDR2 YFSETQ. The CDR3 is 15 residues long. V was shortened by 2 bases and J by 6 bases, with 15 bases between the two germline ends. This sequence originates from a male patient younger than 18 who had a stem cell transplant for acute lymphoblastic leukemia, so the T cells may come from the graft donor. The chain uses TRBV5-1 and TRBJ1-5; no clear D. The source material was PBMCs, mostly from graft donor cells, sampled 180 days after TCRalphabeta/CD19-depleted stem cell transplant. CDR3 nucleotides: TGCGCCAGCAGCTTTGGCCCTGGGTTCGGTCAGCCCCAGCATTTT. This encodes CASSFGPGFGQPQHF.